The clone carrying this TCR beta chain has a handful of counts. TCRdb recomputed calls from the 5' RACE reads with MiXCR, one row per CDR3 protein. The data hold 63,000 or so distinct CDR3 sequences, with roughly 17% observed a single time. The sample belongs to a study of T cells of healthy individuals. The TCR sequence derives from a human donor in good health.

Written as DNA, the CDR3 is TGTGCCTGGAGTGTAGCCCGACTAGCGGGAATCGAGACCCAGTACTTC. This sequence encodes CAWSVARLAGIETQYF. This chain connects TRBV30 to TRBJ2-5; 11 nucleotides match TRBD2. In germline, CDR1 is GTSNPN, CDR2 SVGIG (reference sequence). Trimming cost V 0 bases and J 5 bases; bases outside gene matches: 8. There are 16 residues in the CDR3.